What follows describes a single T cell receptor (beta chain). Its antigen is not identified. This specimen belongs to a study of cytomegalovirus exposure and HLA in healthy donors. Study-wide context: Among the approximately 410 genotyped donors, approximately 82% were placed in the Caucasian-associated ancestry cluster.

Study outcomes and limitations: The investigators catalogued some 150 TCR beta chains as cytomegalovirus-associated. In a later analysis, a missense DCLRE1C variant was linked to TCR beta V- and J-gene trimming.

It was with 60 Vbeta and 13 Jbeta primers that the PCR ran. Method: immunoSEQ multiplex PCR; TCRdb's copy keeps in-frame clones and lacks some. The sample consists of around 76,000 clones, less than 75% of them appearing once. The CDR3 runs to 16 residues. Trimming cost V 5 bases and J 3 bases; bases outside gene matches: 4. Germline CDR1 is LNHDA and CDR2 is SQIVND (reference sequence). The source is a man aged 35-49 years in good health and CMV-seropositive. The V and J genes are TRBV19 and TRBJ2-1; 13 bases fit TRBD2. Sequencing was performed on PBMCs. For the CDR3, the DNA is TGTGCCAGTAGTCGCTGGACTAGCGGGAGCTACAATGAGCAGTTCTTC. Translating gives CASSRWTSGSYNEQFF.